The 12 T cell receptor beta chains below all came from one sample that was sequenced in a study of cytomegalovirus exposure and HLA in healthy donors. The method was immunoSEQ multiplex PCR; TCRdb's version includes in-frame clones alone and lacks a portion of them. This sample has around 250,000 clones; about 90% occur once, and the top ten carry roughly 3%. The sequencing input was PBMCs. All receptors come from a woman aged 30 to 39 in good health and CMV-seronegative.

This clone was observed a handful of times. The chain joins TRBV6-4 to TRBJ2-2; D is unresolved. Germline-derived CDR1 and CDR2 are MRHNA and SNTAGT. Trimming took 3 bases from V and 6 from J, leaving 8 bases between them. The CDR3 loop spans 13 amino acids. The chain's CDR3 is CASSEKGAGELFF. The CDR3 DNA is TGTGCCAGCAGTGAGAAGGGCGCCGGGGAGCTGTTTTTT.

The V gene is TRBV7-6, the J gene TRBJ2-7; 9 bases agree with TRBD1. Germline V gene data show CDR1 as SGHVS and CDR2 as FNYEAQ. This CDR3 contains 14 residues. The V and J ends lost 1 base and 5 bases, in that order; junction bases with no gene match: 3. CDR3 amino acids: CASSLGTGAHEQYF. CDR3 coding DNA: TGTGCCAGCAGCTTAGGGACAGGGGCCCACGAGCAGTACTTC.

This clone was detected only once. This rearrangement joins TRBV7-3 to TRBJ2-7, with D possibly being TRBD2 (6 bases). Germline values: CDR1 SGHTA, CDR2 FQGTGA. V lost 8 bases and J lost 5, with 19 bases in between. This CDR3 contains 14 residues. CDR3 amino acids: CASPIDAGWNEQYF. As DNA, the CDR3 is TGTGCCAGCCCCATCGATGCGGGGTGGAACGAGCAGTACTTC.

This chain links TRBV7-2 with TRBJ2-1; 14 bases are a match to TRBD2. This CDR3 has 19 residues. In germline, CDR1 is SGHTA, CDR2 FQGNSA. V dropped 1 base and J dropped 4; count of bases not matched to a gene: 9. The CDR3 here is CASSLGLAGGPRSYNEQFF. CDR3 nucleotide sequence: TGTGCCAGCAGCTTAGGACTAGCGGGAGGGCCTAGATCTTACAATGAGCAGTTCTTC.

The gene calls are TRBV6-5 and TRBJ1-4; 9 bases fit TRBD1. V shed 7 bases, J shed 8 bases, and the junction held 5 bases outside the gene matches. This CDR3 comprises 13 residues. Germline V CDR1 and CDR2: MNHEY, SVGAGI. CDR3 loop: CASKTGGREKLFF. CDR3 coding DNA: TGTGCCAGCAAGACAGGGGGGAGGGAAAAACTGTTTTTT.

This chain connects TRBV7-6 to TRBJ2-5; TRBD2 matches at 13 bases. V shed 5 bases, J shed 5 bases, and the junction held 14 bases outside the gene matches. The germline V gene encodes CDR1 SGHVS and CDR2 FNYEAQ. CDR3 size: 18 residues. In nucleotides, the CDR3 is TGTGCCAGCAGCGCCGGTTGGACTAGCGGGAGACCGGGGGAGACCCAGTACTTC. It codes for CASSAGWTSGRPGETQYF.

V and J are TRBV28 and TRBJ2-1; 8 nucleotides line up with TRBD1. Germline V gene lookup returns CDR1 MDHEN and CDR2 SYDVKM. V shed 2 bases and J 3 bases; nucleotides not matched to a gene: 6. This CDR3 has 16 residues. The CDR3 DNA follows: TGTGCCAGCAGTTTAGCTGCCGGGACAGGCTACAATGAGCAGTTCTTC. This gives the protein CASSLAAGTGYNEQFF.

The rearrangement joins TRBV5-4 to TRBJ2-5, with D tentatively TRBD1 (6 bases). Germline V gene sequence: CDR1 SGHNT, CDR2 YYREEE (reference sequence). There are 12 residues in the CDR3. Trimming cost V 4 bases and J 6 bases, with 10 bases left between them. This CDR3 is CASSRDTQTQYF. CDR3 DNA sequence: TGTGCCAGCAGCCGGGACACCCAGACCCAGTACTTC.

V usage is TRBV27 and J usage is TRBJ1-4; D not resolved. There are 14 residues in the CDR3. V was pared by 0 bases and J by 7 bases, with 9 bases between. The germline CDR1 and CDR2 sequences are MNHEY and SMNVEV (reference sequence). CDR3 in amino acids: CASSLSGFGEKLFF. The CDR3 DNA sequence: TGTGCCAGCAGTTTATCAGGGTTTGGTGAAAAACTGTTTTTT.

The J gene is TRBJ2-7, the V gene TRBV5-1, with D perhaps TRBD1 (6 bases). This CDR3 has 15 residues. Trimming took off 3 bases at V and 1 base at J, with 14 bases between the two ends. The germline V gene has CDR1 SGHRS and CDR2 YFSETQ. CDR3 sequence reads: CASSSLTGTSYEQYF. The CDR3 bases are TGCGCCAGCAGCTCGCTGACAGGCACATCCTACGAGCAGTACTTC.

The CDR3 region is CASTSTPGQVNTGELFF. CDR3 DNA: TGTGCCAGCACCTCGACCCCGGGACAGGTTAACACCGGGGAGCTGTTTTTT. J is TRBJ2-2 and V is TRBV9; 8 nucleotides agree with TRBD1. Germline loops: CDR1 SGDLS, CDR2 YYNGEE. J lost 2 bases, V lost 6 bases, and 12 bases had no gene match. This CDR3 has 17 amino acids.

The chain carries TRBV19 and TRBJ2-1, with D unclear. The CDR3 is made up of 14 amino acids. Per germline, CDR1 LNHDA and CDR2 SQIVND (reference sequence). With 7 bases removed from V and 8 bases from J, the gap between germline ends came to 18 bases. The CDR3 region has the DNA TGTGCCAGTACCTGGACGGAATGGAGTGATGAGCAGTTCTTC. Encoded protein: CASTWTEWSDEQFF.